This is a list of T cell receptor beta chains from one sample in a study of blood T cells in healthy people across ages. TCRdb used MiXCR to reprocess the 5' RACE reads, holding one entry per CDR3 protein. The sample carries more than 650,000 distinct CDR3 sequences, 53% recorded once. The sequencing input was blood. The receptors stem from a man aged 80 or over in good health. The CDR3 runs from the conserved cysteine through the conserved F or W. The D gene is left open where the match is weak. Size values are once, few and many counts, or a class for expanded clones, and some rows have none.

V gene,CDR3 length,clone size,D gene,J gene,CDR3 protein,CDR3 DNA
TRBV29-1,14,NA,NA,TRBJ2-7,CSATGAKPSYEQYF,TGCAGCGCTACTGGGGCCAAACCCTCCTACGAGCAGTACTTC
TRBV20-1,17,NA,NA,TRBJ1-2,CSARDPGPGSSLSGYTF,TGCAGTGCTAGAGACCCGGGACCGGGGAGCTCCTTGTCTGGCTACACCTTC
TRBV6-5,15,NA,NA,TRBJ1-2,CASSYVRTGGYGYTF,TGTGCCAGCAGTTACGTGAGGACCGGCGGCTATGGCTACACCTTC
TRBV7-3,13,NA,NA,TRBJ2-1,CASSLTWGDEQFF,TGTGCCAGCAGCTTAACCTGGGGGGATGAGCAGTTCTTC
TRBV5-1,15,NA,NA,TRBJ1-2,CASSPPGVPRYGYTF,TGCGCCAGCAGTCCCCCAGGGGTTCCGCGATATGGCTACACCTTC
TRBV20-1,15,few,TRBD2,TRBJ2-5,CSARTSGGLQETQYF,TGCAGTGCTAGAACTAGCGGGGGGCTCCAAGAGACCCAGTACTTC
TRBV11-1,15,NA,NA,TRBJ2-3,CASSLSRGGPDTQYF,TGTGCCAGCAGCTTAAGCAGGGGTGGGCCAGATACGCAGTATTTT
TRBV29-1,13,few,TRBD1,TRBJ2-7,CSAIRTGGGEQYF,TGCAGCGCAATAAGGACAGGGGGCGGCGAGCAGTACTTC
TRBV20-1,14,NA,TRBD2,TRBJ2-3,CSADPGRGTDTQYF,TGCAGTGCTGACCCCGGGAGGGGCACAGATACGCAGTATTTT
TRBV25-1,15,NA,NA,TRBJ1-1,CASSESRRVNTEAFF,TGTGCCAGCAGTGAATCTCGCAGGGTGAACACTGAAGCTTTCTTT
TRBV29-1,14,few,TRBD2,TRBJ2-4,CSAGTSGSVNIQYF,TGCAGCGCCGGAACTAGCGGGAGTGTGAACATTCAGTACTTC
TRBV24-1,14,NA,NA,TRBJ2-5,CATSEASGGNEQYF,TGTGCCACCAGTGAAGCGTCGGGGGGCAATGAGCAGTACTTC
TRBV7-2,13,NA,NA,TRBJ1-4,CASSRVTGEKLFF,TGTGCCAGCAGCCGGGTTACAGGGGAAAAACTGTTTTTT
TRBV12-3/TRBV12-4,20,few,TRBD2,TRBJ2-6,CASRPKVGGWRYSGANVLTF,TGTGCCAGCAGACCTAAGGTCGGGGGGTGGAGATACTCTGGGGCCAACGTCCTGACTTTC
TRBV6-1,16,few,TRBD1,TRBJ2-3,CASNPGTGLLPDTQYF,TGTGCCAGCAATCCCGGGACAGGGCTTTTGCCAGATACGCAGTATTTT
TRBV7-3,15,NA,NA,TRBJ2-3,CASSLSGRNTDTQYF,TGTGCCAGCAGCTTAAGCGGCCGGAACACAGATACGCAGTATTTT
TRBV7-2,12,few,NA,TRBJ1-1,CASSFQGTEAFF,TGTGCCAGCAGCTTCCAGGGGACTGAAGCTTTCTTT
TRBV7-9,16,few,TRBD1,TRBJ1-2,CASSSSGQGGDYGYTF,TGTGCCAGCAGCTCCAGTGGACAGGGGGGGGACTATGGCTACACCTTT
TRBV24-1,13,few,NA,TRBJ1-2,CATSEQADYGYTF,TGTGCCACCAGTGAGCAGGCGGACTATGGCTACACCTTC
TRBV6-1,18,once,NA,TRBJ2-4,CASSEEGVPVGAKNIQYF,TGTGCCAGCAGTGAGGAGGGGGTCCCAGTGGGGGCCAAAAACATTCAGTACTTC
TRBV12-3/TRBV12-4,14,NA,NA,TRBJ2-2,CASSSSWGTGELFF,TGTGCCAGCAGTTCCTCTTGGGGCACCGGGGAGCTGTTTTTT
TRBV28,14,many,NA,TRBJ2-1,CASSLSQGGLSQFF,TGTGCCAGCAGTTTATCGCAGGGTGGTTTGTCGCAGTTCTTC
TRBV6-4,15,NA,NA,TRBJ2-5,CASSDQPGAGETQYF,TGTGCCAGCAGTGACCAACCAGGGGCTGGTGAGACCCAGTACTTC
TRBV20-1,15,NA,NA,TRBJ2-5,CSARDQILARETQYF,TGCAGTGCTAGAGATCAAATCCTAGCGAGAGAGACCCAGTACTTC
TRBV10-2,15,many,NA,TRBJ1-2,CASRTTDIANYGYTF,TGCGCCAGCAGGACGACAGACATAGCTAACTATGGCTACACCTTC
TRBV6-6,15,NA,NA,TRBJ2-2,CASSQLGAYTGELFF,TGTGCCAGCAGTCAACTCGGGGCATACACCGGGGAGCTGTTTTTT
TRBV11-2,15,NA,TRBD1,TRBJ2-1,CASSPGQGRTNEQFF,TGTGCCAGCAGCCCGGGACAGGGGCGGACCAATGAGCAGTTCTTC
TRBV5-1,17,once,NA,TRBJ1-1,CASNNYARATMNTEAFF,TGCGCCAGCAATAATTATGCCAGGGCAACCATGAACACTGAAGCTTTCTTT
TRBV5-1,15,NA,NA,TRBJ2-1,CASSLRVDPYNEQFF,TGCGCCAGCAGCTTGAGGGTGGACCCATACAATGAGCAGTTCTTC
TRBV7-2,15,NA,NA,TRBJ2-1,CASSFPTQYYNEQFF,TGTGCCAGCAGCTTCCCTACCCAATACTACAATGAGCAGTTCTTC
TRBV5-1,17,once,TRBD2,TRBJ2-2,CASSSYGLAGATGELFF,TGCGCCAGCAGCTCCTACGGACTAGCGGGAGCCACCGGGGAGCTGTTTTTT
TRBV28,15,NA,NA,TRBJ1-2,CASSLAGTESYGYTF,TGTGCCAGCAGTTTAGCGGGTACGGAGTCCTATGGCTACACCTTC
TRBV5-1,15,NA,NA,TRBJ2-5,CASSSESGGGETQYF,TGCGCCAGCAGCAGCGAGTCCGGAGGCGGTGAGACCCAGTACTTC
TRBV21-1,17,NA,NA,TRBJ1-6,CASRPMGDSSYNSPLHF,TGTGCCAGCAGGCCCATGGGTGACAGCTCCTATAATTCACCCCTCCACTTT
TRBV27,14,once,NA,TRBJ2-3,CASSPGPTHRYAYF,TGTGCCAGCAGTCCGGGCCCAACTCACAGATACGCGTATTTT
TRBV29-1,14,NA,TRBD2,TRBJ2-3,CSVRQLAGERYAYF,TGCAGCGTCCGTCAACTAGCGGGAGAGAGATACGCGTATTTT
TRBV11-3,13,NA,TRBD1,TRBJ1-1,CASSPSTGAEAFF,TGTGCCAGCAGCCCATCGACAGGGGCTGAAGCTTTCTTT
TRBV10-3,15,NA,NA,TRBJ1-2,CAISDLQGVNYGYTF,TGTGCCATCAGTGACCTACAGGGTGTTAACTATGGCTACACCTTC
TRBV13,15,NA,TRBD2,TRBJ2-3,CASSSSGSTLDTQYF,TGTGCCAGCAGCTCGAGCGGGAGTACGTTGGATACGCAGTATTTT
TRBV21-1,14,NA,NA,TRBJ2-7,CASSKGGHLYEQYF,TGTGCCAGCAGCAAAGGGGGACACCTCTACGAGCAGTACTTC
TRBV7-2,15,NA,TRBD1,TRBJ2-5,CASSPQGQGGKTQYF,TGCGCCAGCAGCCCACAGGGACAGGGGGGAAAGACCCAGTACTTC